This passage covers 29 T cell receptor beta chains from one sample sequenced in a study of blood T cell repertoires in COVID-19. Assay: immunoSEQ multiplex PCR; the TCRdb copy retains only in-frame clones and omits some. In the table there are around 33,000 clones, approximately 81% of which are singletons. Sequencing was done on a sample of peripheral blood. These receptors all stem from an elderly man with acute or convalescent COVID-19.

The chain joins TRBV5-1 to TRBJ2-3, with TRBD2 identical over 8 bases. J gave up 0 bases and V 4 bases, and 4 bases lay outside the gene matches. This CDR3 is built from 15 residues. Germline CDR1 is SGHRS and CDR2 is YFSETQ. Here the CDR3 reads CASSREGVSTDTQYF. The CDR3, as DNA: TGCGCCAGCAGCCGGGAGGGCGTTAGCACAGATACGCAGTATTTT. Complete variable domain (other parts from reference TRBV5-1 and TRBJ2-3): KAGVTQTPRYLIKTRGQQVTLSCSPISGHRSVSWYQQTPGQGLQFLFEYFSETQRNKGNFPGRFSGRQFSNSRSEMNVSTLELGDSALYLCASSREGVSTDTQYFGPGTRLTVL.

The V gene is TRBV25-1, the J gene TRBJ1-6; the D is unclear. The CDR3 is 17 residues long. V lost 1 base to trimming and J lost 0 bases, with 10 bases between them. CDR1 is MGHDK and CDR2 is SYGVNS in the germline V gene. The chain's CDR3 is CASSELTRSSYNSPLHF. The CDR3 nucleotides read TGTGCCAGCAGTGAATTGACTCGAAGCTCCTATAATTCACCCCTCCACTTT.

V gene TRBV7-3 combines with J gene TRBJ2-5; TRBD2 matches 9 bases. The germline CDR1 and CDR2 sequences are SGHTA and FQGTGA. This CDR3 is 15 amino acids long. Trimming cost V 1 base and J 4 bases; bases outside gene matches: 4. CDR3 nucleotide sequence: TGTGCCAGCAGCTTAAGGGCGGGGGGGCGAGAGACCCAGTACTTC. It specifies CASSLRAGGRETQYF. The variable domain in full, with the rest retrieved from reference TRBV7-3 and TRBJ2-5, is GAGVSQTPSNKVTEKGKYVELRCDPISGHTALYWYRQSLGQGPEFLIYFQGTGAADDSGLPNDRFFAVRPEGSVSTLKIQRTERGDSAVYLCASSLRAGGRETQYFGPGTRLLVL.

The chain uses TRBV9 and TRBJ2-5; tentative D call: TRBD2 (6 bases). Between the trimmed V and J ends, which lost 1 base and 4 bases, there was a span of 14 bases. This CDR3 is built from 15 residues. Germline CDR1 is SGDLS and CDR2 is YYNGEE. The CDR3 DNA is TGTGCCAGCAGCGTAAACCCTAGCGCAGGAGAGACCCAGTACTTC. Translation gives CASSVNPSAGETQYF.

The chain has TRBV18 and TRBJ1-1, with 7 bases identical to TRBD1. In germline, CDR1 is KGHSH, CDR2 LQKENI. With 6 bases clipped from V and 0 bases from J, the junction kept 13 bases outside the gene matches. The CDR3 loop spans 17 amino acids. For the CDR3, the DNA is TGTGCCAGCTCCCCCGGAGGGGGCGCGGGTATGAACACTGAAGCTTTCTTT. It yields the protein CASSPGGGAGMNTEAFF.

The chain employs TRBV5-1 and TRBJ1-2; 10 nucleotides match TRBD1. The germline V gene has CDR1 SGHRS and CDR2 YFSETQ. V dropped 4 bases and J dropped 6; count of bases not matched to a gene: 9. This CDR3 comprises 15 residues. This chain's CDR3 is CASSPPTGGDNGYTF. CDR3 sequence (DNA): TGCGCCAGCAGCCCCCCGACAGGGGGCGACAATGGCTACACCTTC.

This chain connects TRBV4-3 to TRBJ2-1, with D maybe TRBD1 (5 bases). The CDR3 spans 16 residues. V was cut by 3 bases and J by 0 bases, with 12 bases left in between. Germline CDR1 is LGHNA and CDR2 is YSLEER. The chain's CDR3 is CASSQETEDSYNEQFF. DNA of the CDR3: TGCGCCAGCAGCCAGGAGACAGAGGACTCCTACAATGAGCAGTTCTTC.

The chain recombines TRBV29-1 with TRBJ1-2; 8 nucleotides match TRBD1. After removal of 6 bases from V and 7 bases from J, the junction contained 13 bases not matched to a gene. The length of the CDR3 is 14 residues. CDR1 is SQVTM, CDR2 ANQGSEA, per germline. The CDR3 here is CSVISGQGSSGYTF. As DNA, the CDR3 is TGCAGCGTCATTTCAGGACAGGGTTCTAGTGGCTACACCTTC.

The chain couples TRBV10-3 to TRBJ1-3, with 9 bases aligning to TRBD1. Germline assignment: CDR1 ENHRY and CDR2 SYGVKD. The CDR3 spans 15 residues. J gave up 4 bases and V 5 bases, and 6 bases lay outside the gene matches. For the CDR3, the DNA is TGTGCCATCAGTCGTACAGGGGGCAACGGAAACACCATATATTTT. It encodes CAISRTGGNGNTIYF.

This clone occurred once. The V and J genes are TRBV4-1 and TRBJ2-5; TRBD2 matches 12 bases. Germline lookup yields CDR1 MGHRA and CDR2 YSYEKL. The CDR3 loop spans 14 amino acids. V shed 4 bases and J 5 bases; nucleotides not matched to a gene: 2. The CDR3 loop reads CASSPGTSGETQYF. CDR3 DNA sequence: TGCGCCAGCAGCCCGGGGACTAGCGGGGAGACCCAGTACTTC.

The chain couples TRBV3-1 (or the pseudogene TRBV3-2) to TRBJ2-5; possible D gene TRBD2, 5 bases. The CDR3 is made up of 15 amino acids. The germline gives CDR1 LGHDT, CDR2 YNNKEL (reference sequence). The V end was cut by 6 bases, the J end by 2 bases, with 16 bases between. CDR3 in DNA: TGTGCCAGCAGTACCCCTAGCTCTACACAAGAGACCCAGTACTTC. This codes for CASSTPSSTQETQYF.

The V gene is TRBV2, the J gene TRBJ1-6; D ambiguous. The V gene's germline CDR1 is SNHLY and CDR2 FYNNEI. This CDR3 comprises 14 residues. V was shortened by 8 bases and J by 7 bases, with 15 bases between the two germline ends. CDR3 coding DNA: TGTGCCAGCGGGTGGGAGACGGGCAATTCACCCCTCCACTTT. As protein: CASGWETGNSPLHF. Full variable domain (remainder filled in from reference TRBV2 and TRBJ1-6): EPEVTQTPSHQVTQMGQEVILRCVPISNHLYFYWYRQILGQKVEFLVSFYNNEISEKSEIFDDQFSVERPDGSNFTLKIRSTKLEDSAMYFCASGWETGNSPLHFGNGTRLTVT.

The chain links TRBV3-1 (or the pseudogene TRBV3-2) to TRBJ2-2; a weak D match, TRBD2 (6 bases). CDR3 length equals 16 residues. V lost 4 bases and J 6 bases, leaving 18 bases between the germline ends. Germline-derived CDR1 and CDR2 are LGHDT and YNNKEL (reference sequence). Here the CDR3 reads CASSRDLGTGAGELFF. The CDR3 DNA sequence: TGTGCCAGCAGCCGTGACCTAGGGACGGGGGCCGGGGAGCTGTTTTTT.

V is TRBV11-2 and J is TRBJ1-3; TRBD1 matches 9 bases. Looked up from germline, CDR1 is SGHAT and CDR2 is FQNNGV. The CDR3 loop spans 16 amino acids. V trimming: 5 bases; J trimming: 1 base; junction bases outside the gene matches: 6. CDR3: CASSTGGQGSGNTIYF. The CDR3 coding sequence is TGTGCCAGCAGCACAGGTGGACAGGGGTCTGGAAACACCATATATTTT.

The V and J genes are TRBV12-2 and TRBJ2-3; the table's D call, TRBD2, has no DNA check behind it. TRBV12-2 is a recognized pseudogene. This CDR3 has 16 residues. The CDR3 region has the DNA TGTGCAAGTCGCTTGTATTGGAGACGGGGCACAGATACGCAGTATTTT. Translating it yields CASRLYWRRGTDTQYF.

Turning to this clone: The identical CDR3 is also encoded by other nucleotide sequences in the sample. The chain couples TRBV5-4 to TRBJ1-6, with TRBD1 identical over 7 bases. Unmatched junction bases numbered 6, after V lost 2 bases and J lost 10 bases. Per germline, CDR1 SGHNT and CDR2 YYREEE (reference sequence). This CDR3 comprises 14 residues. As DNA, the CDR3 is TGTGCCAGCAGCTTTAACAGGGGAGGCTCACCCCTCCACTTT. Translating it yields CASSFNRGGSPLHF. Supplemented by reference TRBV5-4 and TRBJ1-6, the full variable domain reads ETGVTQSPTHLIKTRGQQVTLRCSSQSGHNTVSWYQQALGQGPQFIFQYYREEENGRGNFPPRFSGLQFPNYSSELNVNALELDDSALYLCASSFNRGGSPLHFGNGTRLTVT.

V and J are TRBV5-1 and TRBJ2-3, with D possibly TRBD2 on 5 matching bases. The CDR3 runs to 15 residues. CDR1 and CDR2 from the germline V gene are SGHRS and YFSETQ. Trimming stripped 4 bases from V and 2 bases from J, with 14 bases between. Here the CDR3 DNA reads TGCGCCAGCAGCCCCGGAGGCGCCAACACAGATACGCAGTATTTT. It is translated as CASSPGGANTDTQYF.

This clone was recorded a few times. The chain links TRBV3-1 (or the pseudogene TRBV3-2) to TRBJ1-3, with 7 bases lining up with TRBD1. The CDR3 has 15 residues. Germline values: CDR1 LGHDT, CDR2 YNNKEL (reference sequence). The V gene end was trimmed by 1 base and the J gene end by 0 bases; junction bases not matched to a gene: 0. CDR3 protein: CASSQGQGSGNTIYF. In nucleotides, the CDR3 is TGTGCCAGCAGCCAAGGACAGGGCTCTGGAAACACCATATATTTT.

The chain employs TRBV27 and TRBJ1-4; the match to TRBD1 covers 9 bases. The V gene end was trimmed by 0 bases and the J gene end by 7 bases; junction bases not matched to a gene: 6. Per germline, CDR1 MNHEY and CDR2 SMNVEV (reference sequence). The CDR3 covers 16 residues. CDR3 sequence: CASSLSLQGAGEKLFF. CDR3 DNA sequence: TGTGCCAGCAGTTTATCCCTACAGGGGGCAGGTGAAAAACTGTTTTTT. The whole variable domain, remainder taken from reference TRBV27 and TRBJ1-4, is EAQVTQNPRYLITVTGKKLTVTCSQNMNHEYMSWYRQDPGLGLRQIYYSMNVEVTDKGDVPEGYKVSRKEKRNFPLILESPSPNQTSLYFCASSLSLQGAGEKLFFGSGTQLSVL.

Comments on this clone: This sample also contains other DNA sequences that code for the same CDR3. V usage is TRBV5-6 and J usage is TRBJ2-5; D not resolved. Germline-derived CDR1 and CDR2 are SGHDT and YYEEEE. The ends were cut back, 1 base at V and 5 bases at J, with 3 bases in the middle. The CDR3 contains 11 residues. The CDR3 nucleotides are TGTGCCAGCAGCTTGTCGGAGACCCAGTACTTC. This codes for CASSLSETQYF. The full variable domain, its missing parts supplied by reference TRBV5-6 and TRBJ2-5, is DAGVTQSPTHLIKTRGQQVTLRCSPKSGHDTVSWYQQALGQGPQFIFQYYEEEERQRGNFPDRFSGHQFPNYSSELNVNALLLGDSALYLCASSLSETQYFGPGTRLLVL.

This clone was observed a handful of times. The V call is TRBV10-3, the J call TRBJ1-2; D is uncertain. Trimming removed 4 bases at V and 5 bases at J, with 14 bases between. From germline, CDR1 is ENHRY and CDR2 SYGVKD. This CDR3 region has 14 residues. Here the CDR3 DNA reads TGTGCCATCAGTGTAAGGACTGAGGCTTATGGCTACACCTTC. It is translated as CAISVRTEAYGYTF.

The gene calls are TRBV14 and TRBJ2-3; 13 nucleotides match TRBD2. Trimming cost V 5 bases and J 5 bases; bases outside gene matches: 13. CDR3 length: 18 amino acids. Germline lookup yields CDR1 SGHDN and CDR2 FVKESK. The CDR3 region is CASSETSGGAFRGDTQYF. CDR3 bases: TGTGCCAGCAGCGAAACTAGCGGGGGGGCCTTTCGAGGAGATACGCAGTATTTT.

The table lists this clone with a few counts. The chain employs TRBV6-5 and TRBJ1-5; D is perhaps TRBD1 (5 bases). The V end lost 6 bases, the J end lost 6 bases, and 18 bases lay between the germline ends. Germline V gene data show CDR1 as MNHEY and CDR2 as SVGAGI. The CDR3 contains 15 residues. The DNA of the CDR3 is TGTGCCAGCAGCTCCCTCCCAGGGAACGGTCAGCCCCAGCATTTT. Its translation: CASSSLPGNGQPQHF.

This rearrangement joins TRBV11-2 to TRBJ1-1, with TRBD1 as a possible D gene (5 bases). V lost 4 bases and J lost 4, with 19 bases in between. This CDR3 comprises 16 residues. Germline assignment: CDR1 SGHAT and CDR2 FQNNGV. CDR3 residues: CASSSGRFRWGTEAFF. The CDR3 region has the DNA TGTGCCAGCAGCTCAGGGAGGTTTAGATGGGGCACTGAAGCTTTCTTT.

The chain employs TRBV5-4 and TRBJ1-3; TRBD1 aligns across 7 bases. The CDR3 length is 13 residues. In germline, CDR1 is SGHNT, CDR2 YYREEE (reference sequence). J gave up 4 bases and V 9 bases, and 7 bases lay outside the gene matches. The CDR3: CATQDRWGNTIYF. DNA for the CDR3: TGTGCCACTCAGGACAGGTGGGGAAACACCATATATTTT.

This chain connects TRBV7-9 to TRBJ1-2; 8 nucleotides agree with TRBD1. There are 14 residues in the CDR3. The ends lost 3 bases at V and 8 bases at J; junction bases unmatched: 8. Germline CDR1 SEHNR, CDR2 FQNEAQ (reference sequence). CDR3 nucleotide sequence: TGTGCCAGCAGCTTGGACAGGGATCGTTGGGGCTACACCTTC. It codes for CASSLDRDRWGYTF.

In DNA, the CDR3 is TGCAGCGTTTCATATTCGGCAGGGCTCGGTGGCTACACCTTC. It specifies CSVSYSAGLGGYTF. The chain is built from TRBV29-1 and TRBJ1-2; a possible D gene is TRBD1 (5 bases). The CDR3 totals 14 residues. Germline V gene sequence: CDR1 SQVTM, CDR2 ANQGSEA. The V gene lost 5 bases and the J gene lost 7 bases, with 20 bases spanning the gap.

The chain uses TRBV6-1 and TRBJ1-4; D is possibly TRBD1 (5 bases). The CDR3 length is 15 residues. V was shortened by 1 base and J by 8 bases, with 14 bases between the two germline ends. Per germline, CDR1 MNHNS and CDR2 SASEGT. For the CDR3, the DNA is TGTGCCAGCAGTGAAGTTAGCGGGGGAGGAGAAAAACTGTTTTTT. This translates into CASSEVSGGGEKLFF.

V and J are TRBV7-7 and TRBJ2-3, with 7 bases lining up with TRBD2. The CDR3 covers 14 residues. Germline CDR1 SSHAT, CDR2 FNYEAQ (reference sequence). J was trimmed by 3 bases and V by 0 bases; bases with no gene match: 0. The CDR3 nucleotides read TGTGCCAGCAGCTTAGCGGGGGGGACAGATACGCAGTATTTT. Amino acids: CASSLAGGTDTQYF.